The clone carrying this TCR beta chain was observed a few times. Its antigen is unidentified. This sample is part of a study of PD-1 blockade in mismatch repair-deficient tumors. Study outcomes and limitations: Rapid post-treatment expansion, then contraction, generally preceding radiologic response, marked tumor-resident clones.

All patients were mismatch repair deficient, assessed by either PCR or immunohistochemistry. The repertoire was sequenced with immunoSEQ multiplex PCR; TCRdb's copy has only in-frame clones and lacks some. The table records around 110,000 clones, around 80% of them present only once. Germline-derived CDR1 and CDR2 are KGHSH and LQKENI. There are 13 residues in the CDR3. With 3 bases removed from V and 4 bases from J, the gap between germline ends came to 10 bases. The sequenced sample was peripheral blood, obtained more than 58 weeks after starting pembrolizumab. The receptor was isolated from an adult with mismatch repair-deficient cancer. The V and J genes are TRBV18 and TRBJ2-7; a possible D gene is TRBD1 (6 bases). The CDR3 is CASSPGQRYEQYF. The DNA of the CDR3 is TGTGCCAGCTCACCTGGACAGAGATACGAGCAGTACTTC.